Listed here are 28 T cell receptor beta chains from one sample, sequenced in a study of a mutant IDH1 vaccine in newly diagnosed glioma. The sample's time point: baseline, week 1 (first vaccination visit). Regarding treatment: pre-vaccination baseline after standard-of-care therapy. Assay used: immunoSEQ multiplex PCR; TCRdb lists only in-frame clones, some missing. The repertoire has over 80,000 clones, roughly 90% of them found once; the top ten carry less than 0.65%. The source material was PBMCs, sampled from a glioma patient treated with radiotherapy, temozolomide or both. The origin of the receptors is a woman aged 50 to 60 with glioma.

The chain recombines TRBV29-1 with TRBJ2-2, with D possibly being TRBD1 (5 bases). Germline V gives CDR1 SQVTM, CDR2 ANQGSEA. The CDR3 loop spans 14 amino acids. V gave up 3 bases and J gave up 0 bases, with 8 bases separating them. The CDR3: CSVERQTNTGELFF. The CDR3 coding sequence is TGCAGCGTTGAGAGACAGACGAACACCGGGGAGCTGTTTTTT.

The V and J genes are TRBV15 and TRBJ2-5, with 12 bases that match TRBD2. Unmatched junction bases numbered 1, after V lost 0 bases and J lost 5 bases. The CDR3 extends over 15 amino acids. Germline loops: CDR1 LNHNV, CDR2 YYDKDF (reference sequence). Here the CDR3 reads CATSRDLAGGETQYF. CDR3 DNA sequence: TGTGCCACCAGCAGAGATCTAGCGGGAGGGGAGACCCAGTACTTC.

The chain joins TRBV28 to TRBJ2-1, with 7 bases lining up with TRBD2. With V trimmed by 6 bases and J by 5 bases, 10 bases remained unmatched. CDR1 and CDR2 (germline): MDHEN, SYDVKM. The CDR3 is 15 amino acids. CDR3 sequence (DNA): TGTGCCAGCAGCCCAAGCGGGACTCCCAACAATGAGCAGTTCTTC. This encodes CASSPSGTPNNEQFF.

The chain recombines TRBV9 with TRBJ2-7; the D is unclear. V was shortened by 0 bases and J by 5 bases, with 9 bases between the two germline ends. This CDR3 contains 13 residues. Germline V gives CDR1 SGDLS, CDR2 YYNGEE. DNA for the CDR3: TGTGCCAGCAGCGTAGGGGTCTTGGACGAGCAGTACTTC. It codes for CASSVGVLDEQYF.

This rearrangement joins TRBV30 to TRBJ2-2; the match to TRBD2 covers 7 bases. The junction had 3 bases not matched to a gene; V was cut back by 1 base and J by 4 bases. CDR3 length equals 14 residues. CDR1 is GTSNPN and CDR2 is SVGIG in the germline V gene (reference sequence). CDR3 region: CAWSAGGGTGELFF. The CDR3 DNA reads TGTGCCTGGAGTGCGGGAGGCGGCACCGGGGAGCTGTTTTTT.

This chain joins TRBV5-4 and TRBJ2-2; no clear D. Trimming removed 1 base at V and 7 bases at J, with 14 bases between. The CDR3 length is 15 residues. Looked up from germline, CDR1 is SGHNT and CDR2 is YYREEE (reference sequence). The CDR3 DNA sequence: TGTGCCAGCAGCTTGAGGTCGAGCTTGGGCGGGGAGCTGTTTTTT. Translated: CASSLRSSLGGELFF.

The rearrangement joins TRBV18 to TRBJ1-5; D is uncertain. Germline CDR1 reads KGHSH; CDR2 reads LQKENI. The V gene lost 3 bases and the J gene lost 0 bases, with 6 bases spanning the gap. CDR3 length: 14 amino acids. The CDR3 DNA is TGTGCCAGCTCACCCCCCAATAGCAATCAGCCCCAGCATTTT. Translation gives CASSPPNSNQPQHF.

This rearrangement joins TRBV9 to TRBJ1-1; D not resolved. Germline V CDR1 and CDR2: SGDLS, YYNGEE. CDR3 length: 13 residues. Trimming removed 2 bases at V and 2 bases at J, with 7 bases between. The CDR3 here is CASSVQVNTEAFF. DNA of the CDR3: TGTGCCAGCAGCGTGCAGGTCAACACTGAAGCTTTCTTT.

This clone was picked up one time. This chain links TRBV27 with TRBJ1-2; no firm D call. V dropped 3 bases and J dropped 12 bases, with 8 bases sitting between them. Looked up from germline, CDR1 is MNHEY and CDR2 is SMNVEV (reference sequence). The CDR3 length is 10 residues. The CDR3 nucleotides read TGTGCCAGCAGTTTTGCAGGCCACACCTTC. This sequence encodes CASSFAGHTF.

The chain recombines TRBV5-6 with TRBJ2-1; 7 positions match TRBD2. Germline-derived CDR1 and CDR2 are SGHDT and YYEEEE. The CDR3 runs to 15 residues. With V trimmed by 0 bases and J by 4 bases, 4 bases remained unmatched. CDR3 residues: CASSLVSSGYNEQFF. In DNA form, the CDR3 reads TGTGCCAGCAGCTTGGTGTCTAGCGGATACAATGAGCAGTTCTTC.

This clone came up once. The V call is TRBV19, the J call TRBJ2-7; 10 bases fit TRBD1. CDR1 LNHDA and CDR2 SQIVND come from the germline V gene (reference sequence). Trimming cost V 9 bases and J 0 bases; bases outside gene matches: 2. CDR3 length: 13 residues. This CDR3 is CASWDRGSYEQYF. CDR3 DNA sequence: TGTGCCAGCTGGGACAGGGGCTCCTACGAGCAGTACTTC. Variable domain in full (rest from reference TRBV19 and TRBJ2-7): DGGITQSPKYLFRKEGQNVTLSCEQNLNHDAMYWYRQDPGQGLRLIYYSQIVNDFQKGDIAEGYSVSREKKESFPLTVTSAQKNPTAFYLCASWDRGSYEQYFGPGTRLTVT.

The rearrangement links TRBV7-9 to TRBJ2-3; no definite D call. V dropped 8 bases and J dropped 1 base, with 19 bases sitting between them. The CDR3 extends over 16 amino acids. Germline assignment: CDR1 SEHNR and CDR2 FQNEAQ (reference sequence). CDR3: CASRPPLAMGTDTQYF. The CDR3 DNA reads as TGTGCCAGCCGCCCCCCGCTGGCCATGGGCACAGATACGCAGTATTTT.

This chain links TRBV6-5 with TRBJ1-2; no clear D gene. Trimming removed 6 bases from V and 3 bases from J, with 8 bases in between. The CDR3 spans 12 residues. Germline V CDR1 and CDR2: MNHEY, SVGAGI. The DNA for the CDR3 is TGTGCCAGCAGACGGGCTGACTATGGCTACACCTTC. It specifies CASRRADYGYTF.

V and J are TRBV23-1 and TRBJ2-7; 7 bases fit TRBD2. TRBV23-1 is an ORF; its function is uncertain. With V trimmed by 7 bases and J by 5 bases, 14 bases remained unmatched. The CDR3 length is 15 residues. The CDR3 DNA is TGCGCCAGCAAGGAACCGGCGGGAGTTTGGGACGAGCAGTACTTC. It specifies CASKEPAGVWDEQYF.

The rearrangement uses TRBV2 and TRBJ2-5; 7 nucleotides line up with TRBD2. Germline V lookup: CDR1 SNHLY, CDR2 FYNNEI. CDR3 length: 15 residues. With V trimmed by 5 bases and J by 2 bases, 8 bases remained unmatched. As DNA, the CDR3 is TGTGCCAGCAGTCCCACCGGGACTACACAAGAGACCCAGTACTTC. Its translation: CASSPTGTTQETQYF.

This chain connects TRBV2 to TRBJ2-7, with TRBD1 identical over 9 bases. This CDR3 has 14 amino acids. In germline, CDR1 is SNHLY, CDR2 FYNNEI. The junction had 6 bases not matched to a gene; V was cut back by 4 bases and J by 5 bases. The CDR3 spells CASSGQGGRDEQYF. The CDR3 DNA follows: TGTGCCAGCAGTGGACAGGGGGGCCGGGACGAGCAGTACTTC.

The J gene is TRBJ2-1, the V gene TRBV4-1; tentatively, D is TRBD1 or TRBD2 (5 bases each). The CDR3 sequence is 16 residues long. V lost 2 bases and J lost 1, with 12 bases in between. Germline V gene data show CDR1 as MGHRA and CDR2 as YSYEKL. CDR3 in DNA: TGCGCCAGCAGCCAACCCACTAGGGGTTCCTACAATGAGCAGTTCTTC. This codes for CASSQPTRGSYNEQFF.

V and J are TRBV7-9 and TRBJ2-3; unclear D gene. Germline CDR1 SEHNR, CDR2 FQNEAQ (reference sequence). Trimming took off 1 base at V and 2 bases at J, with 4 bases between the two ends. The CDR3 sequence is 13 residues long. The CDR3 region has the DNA TGTGCCAGCAGCTTAGGGGCCACAGATACGCAGTATTTT. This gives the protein CASSLGATDTQYF. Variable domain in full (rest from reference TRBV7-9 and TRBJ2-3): DTGVSQNPRHKITKRGQNVTFRCDPISEHNRLYWYRQTLGQGPEFLTYFQNEAQLEKSRLLSDRFSAERPKGSFSTLEIQRTEQGDSAMYLCASSLGATDTQYFGPGTRLTVL.

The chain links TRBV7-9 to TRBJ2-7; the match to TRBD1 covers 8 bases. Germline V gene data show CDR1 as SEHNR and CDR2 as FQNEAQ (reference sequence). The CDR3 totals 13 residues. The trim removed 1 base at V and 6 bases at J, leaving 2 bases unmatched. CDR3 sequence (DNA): TGTGCCAGCAGCTTAGGCGGACAGGGCGAGCAGTACTTC. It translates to CASSLGGQGEQYF. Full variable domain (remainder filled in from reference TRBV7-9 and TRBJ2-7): DTGVSQNPRHKITKRGQNVTFRCDPISEHNRLYWYRQTLGQGPEFLTYFQNEAQLEKSRLLSDRFSAERPKGSFSTLEIQRTEQGDSAMYLCASSLGGQGEQYFGPGTRLTVT.

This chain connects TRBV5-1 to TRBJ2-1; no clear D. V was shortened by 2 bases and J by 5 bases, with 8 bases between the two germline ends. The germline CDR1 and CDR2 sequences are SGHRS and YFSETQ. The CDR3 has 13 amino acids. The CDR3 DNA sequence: TGCGCCAGCAGCTTTGGGCAGAACAATGAGCAGTTCTTC. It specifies CASSFGQNNEQFF.

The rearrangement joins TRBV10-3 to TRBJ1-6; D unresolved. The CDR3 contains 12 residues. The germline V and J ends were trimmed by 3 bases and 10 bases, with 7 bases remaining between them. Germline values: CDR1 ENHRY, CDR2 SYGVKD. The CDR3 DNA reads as TGTGCCATCAGTGATCTGGAATCACCCCTCCACTTT. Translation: CAISDLESPLHF.

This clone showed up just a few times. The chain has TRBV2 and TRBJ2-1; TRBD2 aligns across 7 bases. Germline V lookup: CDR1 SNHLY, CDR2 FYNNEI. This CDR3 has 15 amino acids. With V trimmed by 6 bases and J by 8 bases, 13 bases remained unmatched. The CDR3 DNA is TGTGCCAGCAGCGGGAAAGCGGGATCGGCCCATGAGCAGTTCTTC. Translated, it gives CASSGKAGSAHEQFF.

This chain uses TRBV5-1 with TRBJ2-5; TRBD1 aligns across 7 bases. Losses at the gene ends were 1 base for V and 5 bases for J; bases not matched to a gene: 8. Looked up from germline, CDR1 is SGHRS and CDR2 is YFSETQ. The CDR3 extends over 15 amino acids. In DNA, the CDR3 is TGCGCCAGCAGCTTGAGGGACAGCAAACGGGAGACCCAGTACTTC. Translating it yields CASSLRDSKRETQYF.

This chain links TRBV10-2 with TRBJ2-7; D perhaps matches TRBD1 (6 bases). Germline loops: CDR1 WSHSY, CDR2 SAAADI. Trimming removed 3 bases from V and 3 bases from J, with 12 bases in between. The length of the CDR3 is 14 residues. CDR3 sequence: CASSEIQGNYEQYF. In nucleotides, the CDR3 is TGCGCCAGCAGTGAAATACAGGGTAACTACGAGCAGTACTTC.

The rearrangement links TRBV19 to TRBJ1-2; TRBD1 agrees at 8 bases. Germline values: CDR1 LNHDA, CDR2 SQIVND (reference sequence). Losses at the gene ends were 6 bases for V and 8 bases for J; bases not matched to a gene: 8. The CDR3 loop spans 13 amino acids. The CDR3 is CASRGQVVGGYTF. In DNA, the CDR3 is TGTGCCAGTAGGGGACAGGTTGTTGGCGGCTACACCTTC.

The CDR3 bases are TGTGCCAGCAGTCTCGCACCGAACACTGAAGCTTTCTTT. This codes for CASSLAPNTEAFF. The chain employs TRBV28 and TRBJ1-1; no firm D call. This CDR3 contains 13 residues. V lost 5 bases and J lost 1, with 8 bases in between. Germline V gives CDR1 MDHEN, CDR2 SYDVKM.

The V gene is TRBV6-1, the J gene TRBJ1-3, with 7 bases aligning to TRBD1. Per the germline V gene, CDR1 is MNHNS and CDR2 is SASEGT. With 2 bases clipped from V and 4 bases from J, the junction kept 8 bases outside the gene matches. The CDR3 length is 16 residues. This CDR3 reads CASSESLDRVGNTIYF. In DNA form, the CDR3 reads TGTGCCAGCAGTGAATCTTTAGACAGGGTCGGAAACACCATATATTTT.

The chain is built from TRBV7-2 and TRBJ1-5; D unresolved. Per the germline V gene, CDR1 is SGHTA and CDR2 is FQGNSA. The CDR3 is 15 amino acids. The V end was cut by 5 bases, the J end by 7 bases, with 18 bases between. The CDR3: CASSPSSVSIQPQHF. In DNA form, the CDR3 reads TGTGCCAGCAGCCCTTCGTCGGTATCCATACAGCCCCAGCATTTT.